The 10 T cell receptor beta chains presented below share a single source sample, sequenced in a study of PD-1 blockade in classical Hodgkin lymphoma. Exposure to brentuximab vedotin varied, and each patient had relapsed following autologous stem cell transplantation. The assay was immunoSEQ multiplex PCR, and TCRdb's table has in-frame clones only and misses some. The data contain about 20,000 clones, less than 75% of them seen just once; the ten biggest clones take up around a quarter. This sample comprised peripheral blood mononuclear cells (PBMCs), obtained before the second cycle of nivolumab. The receptor source for this set is a human donor with classical Hodgkin lymphoma.

The V call is TRBV6-5, the J call TRBJ2-5; D remains ambiguous. The ends were cut back, 4 bases at V and 7 bases at J, with 13 bases in the middle. Germline V gene sequence: CDR1 MNHEY, CDR2 SVGAGI. CDR3 length: 13 residues. CDR3 DNA: TGTGCCAGCAGTTCCCCCCCCGAAGGGACCCAGTACTTC. It specifies CASSSPPEGTQYF.

The chain combines TRBV25-1 with TRBJ2-7; 10 positions match TRBD2. The CDR3 loop spans 15 amino acids. The germline V gene encodes CDR1 MGHDK and CDR2 SYGVNS. The V and J ends lost 6 bases and 3 bases, in that order; junction bases with no gene match: 8. The CDR3 here is CASSTTSGTSYEQYF. In DNA form, the CDR3 reads TGTGCCAGCAGCACTACTAGCGGGACTAGCTACGAGCAGTACTTC.

The rearrangement uses TRBV6-5 and TRBJ2-3; D remains ambiguous. The length of the CDR3 is 13 residues. CDR1 and CDR2 from the germline V gene are MNHEY and SVGAGI. With 6 bases removed from V and 2 bases from J, the gap between germline ends came to 9 bases. Here the CDR3 reads CASSRRPTDTQYF. CDR3 nucleotide sequence: TGTGCCAGCAGCCGACGTCCCACAGATACGCAGTATTTT.

This chain joins TRBV4-1 and TRBJ2-2, with a weak D call TRBD1 (6 bases). CDR1 and CDR2 from the germline V gene are MGHRA and YSYEKL. Trimming removed 0 bases at V and 7 bases at J, with 15 bases between. CDR3 length equals 16 residues. CDR3 nucleotides: TGCGCCAGCAGCCAAGAAGCAGGGGAATTGGGCGGGGAGCTGTTTTTT. Amino acids: CASSQEAGELGGELFF.

This clone was seen only a few times. This chain uses TRBV30 with TRBJ1-1; 7 positions agree with TRBD1. V dropped 0 bases and J dropped 7; count of bases not matched to a gene: 5. The length of the CDR3 is 13 residues. Germline V gene lookup returns CDR1 GTSNPN and CDR2 SVGIG (reference sequence). CDR3 sequence reads: CAWSVPGTVEAFF. The CDR3 coding sequence is TGTGCCTGGAGTGTCCCTGGGACAGTTGAAGCTTTCTTT. The full variable domain, completed using reference TRBV30 and TRBJ1-1, is SQTIHQWPATLVQPVGSPLSLECTVEGTSNPNLYWYRQAAGRGLQLLFYSVGIGQISSEVPQNLSASRPQDRQFILSSKKLLLSDSGFYLCAWSVPGTVEAFFGQGTRLTVV.

The chain employs TRBV5-1 and TRBJ2-1, with no clear D. The V end was cut by 2 bases, the J end by 3 bases, with 0 bases between. The CDR3 loop spans 11 amino acids. Germline-derived CDR1 and CDR2 are SGHRS and YFSETQ. The CDR3 DNA sequence: TGCGCCAGCAGCTTCTACAATGAGCAGTTCTTC. It translates to CASSFYNEQFF. The full variable domain, completed using reference TRBV5-1 and TRBJ2-1, is KAGVTQTPRYLIKTRGQQVTLSCSPISGHRSVSWYQQTPGQGLQFLFEYFSETQRNKGNFPGRFSGRQFSNSRSEMNVSTLELGDSALYLCASSFYNEQFFGPGTRLTVL.

The rearrangement uses TRBV6-5 and TRBJ2-7; TRBD2 agrees at 11 bases. In germline, CDR1 is MNHEY, CDR2 SVGAGI. CDR3 length: 15 amino acids. Unmatched junction bases numbered 0, after V lost 0 bases and J lost 2 bases. CDR3 DNA sequence: TGTGCCAGCAGTTACTCGGGACTAGCGGCCTACGAGCAGTACTTC. Residues: CASSYSGLAAYEQYF.

The chain is built from TRBV6-1 and TRBJ2-3; a weak D match, TRBD2 (6 bases). Germline CDR1 is MNHNS and CDR2 is SASEGT. The CDR3 covers 12 residues. With 5 bases removed from V and 6 bases from J, the gap between germline ends came to 9 bases. The CDR3 loop reads CASSFSGDTQYF. The CDR3 DNA reads TGTGCCAGCAGTTTTAGCGGTGATACGCAGTATTTT.

The V call is TRBV10-3, the J call TRBJ2-7; D possibly matches TRBD1 or TRBD2 (5 bases each). With 0 bases removed from V and 6 bases from J, the gap between germline ends came to 12 bases. The germline CDR1 and CDR2 sequences are ENHRY and SYGVKD. CDR3 size: 14 residues. CDR3 residues: CAISESGGIGEQYF. CDR3 DNA: TGTGCCATCAGTGAGTCTGGGGGTATAGGCGAGCAGTACTTC.

The chain carries TRBV2 and TRBJ2-7; 10 positions match TRBD1. The V gene end was trimmed by 6 bases and the J gene end by 4 bases; junction bases not matched to a gene: 3. The CDR3 covers 13 residues. Germline CDR1 and CDR2: SNHLY and FYNNEI. The CDR3 spells CASRRDRGYEQYF. The CDR3 nucleotides are TGTGCCAGCAGGAGGGACAGGGGTTACGAGCAGTACTTC.